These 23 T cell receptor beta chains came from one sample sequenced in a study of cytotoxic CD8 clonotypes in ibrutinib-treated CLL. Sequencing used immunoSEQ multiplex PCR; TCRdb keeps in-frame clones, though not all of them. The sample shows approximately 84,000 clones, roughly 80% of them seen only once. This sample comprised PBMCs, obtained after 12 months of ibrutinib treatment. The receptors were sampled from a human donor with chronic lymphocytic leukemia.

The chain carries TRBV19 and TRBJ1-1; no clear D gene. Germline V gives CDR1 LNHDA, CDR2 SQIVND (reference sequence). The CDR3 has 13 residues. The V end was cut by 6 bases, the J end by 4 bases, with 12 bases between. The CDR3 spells CASRRVGITEAFF. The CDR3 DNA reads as TGTGCCAGTAGGAGGGTCGGTATCACTGAAGCTTTCTTT.

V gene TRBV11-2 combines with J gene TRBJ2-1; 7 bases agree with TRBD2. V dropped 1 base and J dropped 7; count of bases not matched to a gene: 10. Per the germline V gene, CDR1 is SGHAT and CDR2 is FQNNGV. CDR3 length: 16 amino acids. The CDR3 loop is CASSLVSREAGNEQFF. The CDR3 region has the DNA TGTGCCAGCAGCTTAGTTTCCCGGGAGGCGGGGAATGAGCAGTTCTTC.

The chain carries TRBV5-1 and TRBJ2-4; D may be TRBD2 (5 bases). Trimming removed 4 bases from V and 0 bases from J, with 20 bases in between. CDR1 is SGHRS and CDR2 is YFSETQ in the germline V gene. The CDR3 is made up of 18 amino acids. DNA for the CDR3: TGCGCCAGCAGCCTCCGGGCCCAGTCAGGACTAGCCAAAAACATTCAGTACTTC. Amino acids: CASSLRAQSGLAKNIQYF.

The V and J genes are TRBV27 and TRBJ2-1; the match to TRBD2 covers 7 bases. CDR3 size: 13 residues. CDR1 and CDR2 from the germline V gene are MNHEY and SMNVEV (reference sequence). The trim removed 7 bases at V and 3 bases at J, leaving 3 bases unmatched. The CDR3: CASTREGYNEQFF. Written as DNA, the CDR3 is TGTGCCAGCACGAGGGAGGGCTACAATGAGCAGTTCTTC.

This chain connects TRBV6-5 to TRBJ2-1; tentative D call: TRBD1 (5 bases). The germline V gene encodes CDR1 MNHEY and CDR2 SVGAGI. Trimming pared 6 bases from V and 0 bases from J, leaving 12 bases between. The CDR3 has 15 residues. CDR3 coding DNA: TGTGCCAGCAGCCTCGACAGACCCTCCTACAATGAGCAGTTCTTC. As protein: CASSLDRPSYNEQFF.

CDR3 region: CASSPLGYSYNEQFF. The DNA for the CDR3 is TGCGCCAGCAGCCCACTGGGGTACTCCTACAATGAGCAGTTCTTC. The chain joins TRBV5-1 to TRBJ2-1; D gene ambiguous. There are 15 residues in the CDR3. V lost 4 bases to trimming and J lost 0 bases, with 11 bases between them. Germline CDR1 and CDR2: SGHRS and YFSETQ.

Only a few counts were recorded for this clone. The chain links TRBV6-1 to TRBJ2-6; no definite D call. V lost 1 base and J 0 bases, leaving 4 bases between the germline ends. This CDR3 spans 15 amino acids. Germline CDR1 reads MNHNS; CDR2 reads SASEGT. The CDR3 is CASSEDSSGANVLTF. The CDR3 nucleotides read TGTGCCAGCAGTGAAGACAGCTCTGGGGCCAACGTCCTGACTTTC.

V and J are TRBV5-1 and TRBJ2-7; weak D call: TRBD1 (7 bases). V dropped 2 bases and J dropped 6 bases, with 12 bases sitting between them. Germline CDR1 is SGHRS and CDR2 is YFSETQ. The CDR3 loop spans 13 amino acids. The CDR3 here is CASSFQGGGEQYF. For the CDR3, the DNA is TGCGCCAGCAGCTTTCAGGGGGGAGGCGAGCAGTACTTC.

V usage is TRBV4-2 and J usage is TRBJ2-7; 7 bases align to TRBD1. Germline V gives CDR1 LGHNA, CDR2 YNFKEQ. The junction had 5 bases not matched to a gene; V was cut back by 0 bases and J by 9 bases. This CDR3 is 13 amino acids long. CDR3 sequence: CASSQDLGGPQYF. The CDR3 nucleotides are TGTGCCAGCAGCCAAGACCTAGGGGGCCCGCAGTACTTC.

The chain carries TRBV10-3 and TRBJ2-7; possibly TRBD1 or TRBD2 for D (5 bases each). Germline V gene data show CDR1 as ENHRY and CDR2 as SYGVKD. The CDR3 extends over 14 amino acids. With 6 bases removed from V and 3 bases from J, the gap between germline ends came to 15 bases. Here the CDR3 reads CAISNPGARYEQYF. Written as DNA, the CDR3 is TGTGCCATCAGCAACCCCGGGGCCCGCTACGAGCAGTACTTC.

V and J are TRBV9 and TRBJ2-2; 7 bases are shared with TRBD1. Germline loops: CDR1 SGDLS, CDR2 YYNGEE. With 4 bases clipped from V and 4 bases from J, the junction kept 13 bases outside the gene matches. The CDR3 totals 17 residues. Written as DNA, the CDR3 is TGTGCCAGCAGCCCCCCTACGGGACAGTCGGCCACCGGGGAGCTGTTTTTT. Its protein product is CASSPPTGQSATGELFF.

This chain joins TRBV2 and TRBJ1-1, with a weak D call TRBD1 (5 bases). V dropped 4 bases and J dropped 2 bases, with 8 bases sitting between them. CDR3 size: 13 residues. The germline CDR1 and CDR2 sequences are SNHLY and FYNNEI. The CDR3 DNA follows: TGTGCCAGCAGTGGACAGCCAAACACTGAAGCTTTCTTT. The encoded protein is CASSGQPNTEAFF.

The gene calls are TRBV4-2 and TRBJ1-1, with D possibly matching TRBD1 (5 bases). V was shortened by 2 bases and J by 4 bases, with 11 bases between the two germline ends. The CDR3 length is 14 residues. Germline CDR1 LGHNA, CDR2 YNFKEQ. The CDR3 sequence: CASSQIGGTTEAFF. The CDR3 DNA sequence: TGTGCCAGCAGCCAAATTGGTGGGACCACTGAAGCTTTCTTT.

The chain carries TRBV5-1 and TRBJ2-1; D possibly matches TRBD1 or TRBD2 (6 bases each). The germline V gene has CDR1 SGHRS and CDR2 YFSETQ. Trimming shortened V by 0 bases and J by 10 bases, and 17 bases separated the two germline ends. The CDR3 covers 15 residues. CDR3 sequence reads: CASSLVVSQGGEQFF. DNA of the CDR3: TGCGCCAGCAGCTTGGTTGTTAGCCAAGGGGGGGAGCAGTTCTTC.

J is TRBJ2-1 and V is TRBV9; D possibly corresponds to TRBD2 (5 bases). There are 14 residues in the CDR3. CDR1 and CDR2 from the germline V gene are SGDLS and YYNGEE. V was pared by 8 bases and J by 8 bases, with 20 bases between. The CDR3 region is CASFPGSNGDEQFF. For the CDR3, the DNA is TGTGCCAGTTTCCCGGGGAGTAACGGCGATGAGCAGTTCTTC.

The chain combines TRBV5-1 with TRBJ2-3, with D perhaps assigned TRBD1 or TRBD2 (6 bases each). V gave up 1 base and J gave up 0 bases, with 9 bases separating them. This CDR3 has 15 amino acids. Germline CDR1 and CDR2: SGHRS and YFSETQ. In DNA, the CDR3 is TGCGCCAGCAGCTTGCGGGGGACAAGCACAGATACGCAGTATTTT. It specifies CASSLRGTSTDTQYF.

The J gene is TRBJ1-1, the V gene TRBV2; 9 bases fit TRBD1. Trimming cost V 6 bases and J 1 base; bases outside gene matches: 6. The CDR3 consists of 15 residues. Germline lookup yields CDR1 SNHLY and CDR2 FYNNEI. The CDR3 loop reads CASSPQGAENTEAFF. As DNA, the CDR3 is TGTGCCAGCAGCCCACAGGGGGCAGAGAACACTGAAGCTTTCTTT.

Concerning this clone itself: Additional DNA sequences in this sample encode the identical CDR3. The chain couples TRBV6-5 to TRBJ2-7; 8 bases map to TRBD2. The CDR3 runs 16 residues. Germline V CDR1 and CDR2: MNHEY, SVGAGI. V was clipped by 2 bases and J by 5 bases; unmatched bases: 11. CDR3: CASSYAGGPNLDEQYF. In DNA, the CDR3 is TGTGCCAGCAGTTACGCGGGGGGCCCTAACCTGGACGAGCAGTACTTC.

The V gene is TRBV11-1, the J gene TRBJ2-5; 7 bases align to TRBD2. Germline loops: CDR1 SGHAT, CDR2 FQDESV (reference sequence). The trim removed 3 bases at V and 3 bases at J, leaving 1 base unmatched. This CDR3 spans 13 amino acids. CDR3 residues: CASSFGGEETQYF. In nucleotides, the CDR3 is TGTGCCAGCAGCTTTGGGGGGGAAGAGACCCAGTACTTC. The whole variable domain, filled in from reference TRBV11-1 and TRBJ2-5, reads EAEVAQSPRYKITEKSQAVAFWCDPISGHATLYWYRQILGQGPELLVQFQDESVVDDSQLPKDRFSAERLKGVDSTLKIQPAELGDSAMYLCASSFGGEETQYFGPGTRLLVL.

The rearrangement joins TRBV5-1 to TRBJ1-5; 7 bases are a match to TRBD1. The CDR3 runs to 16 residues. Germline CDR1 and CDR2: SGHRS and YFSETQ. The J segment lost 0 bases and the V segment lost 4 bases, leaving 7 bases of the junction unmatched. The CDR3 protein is CASSPGTEYSNQPQHF. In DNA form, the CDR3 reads TGCGCCAGCAGCCCCGGGACAGAATATAGCAATCAGCCCCAGCATTTT.

The chain's CDR3 is CASSPYPTDTQYF. CDR3 nucleotides: TGCGCCAGCAGCCCCTACCCCACAGATACGCAGTATTTT. This rearrangement joins TRBV5-1 to TRBJ2-3; D gene uncertain. CDR1 and CDR2 from the germline V gene are SGHRS and YFSETQ. The CDR3 loop spans 13 amino acids. The V end was cut by 4 bases, the J end by 2 bases, with 8 bases between.

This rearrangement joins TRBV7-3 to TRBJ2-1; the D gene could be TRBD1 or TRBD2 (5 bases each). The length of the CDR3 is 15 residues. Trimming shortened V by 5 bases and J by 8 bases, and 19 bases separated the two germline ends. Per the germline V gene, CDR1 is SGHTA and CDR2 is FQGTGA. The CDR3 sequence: CASSPPGAGFDEQFF. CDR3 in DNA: TGTGCCAGCAGCCCCCCCGGGGCCGGGTTCGATGAGCAGTTCTTC.

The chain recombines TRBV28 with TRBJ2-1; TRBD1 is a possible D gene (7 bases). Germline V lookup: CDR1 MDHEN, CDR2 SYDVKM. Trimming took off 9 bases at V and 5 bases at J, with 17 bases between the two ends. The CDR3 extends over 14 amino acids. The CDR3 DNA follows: TGTGCCAGTGTGGAGGGGGCAGGGAACAATGAGCAGTTCTTC. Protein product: CASVEGAGNNEQFF.